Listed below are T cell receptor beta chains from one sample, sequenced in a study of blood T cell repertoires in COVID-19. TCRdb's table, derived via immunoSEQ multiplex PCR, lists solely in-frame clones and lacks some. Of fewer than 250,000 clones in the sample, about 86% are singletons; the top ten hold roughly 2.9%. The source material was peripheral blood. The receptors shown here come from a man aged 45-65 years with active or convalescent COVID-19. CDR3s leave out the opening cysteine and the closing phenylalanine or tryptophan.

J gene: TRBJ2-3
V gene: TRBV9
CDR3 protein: ASSPGTSGRDGGTDTQY

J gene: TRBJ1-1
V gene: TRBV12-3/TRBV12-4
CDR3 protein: ASRKDWNTEAF

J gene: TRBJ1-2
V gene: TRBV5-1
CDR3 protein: ASSLTGELHGYT

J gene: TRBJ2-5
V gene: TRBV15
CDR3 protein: ATSGGQGFIQETQY

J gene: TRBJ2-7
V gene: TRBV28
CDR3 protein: ASSFSYRVTYEQY

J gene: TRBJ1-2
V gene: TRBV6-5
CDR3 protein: ASSRQGSNYGYT

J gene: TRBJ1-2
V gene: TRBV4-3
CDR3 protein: ASRPSTRRGTYGYT

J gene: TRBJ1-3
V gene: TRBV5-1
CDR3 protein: ASSLDGVGNTIY

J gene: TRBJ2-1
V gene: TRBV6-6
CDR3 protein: ASRPRDRGYEQF

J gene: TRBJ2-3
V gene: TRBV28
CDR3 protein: ASIGPRVRTDTQY

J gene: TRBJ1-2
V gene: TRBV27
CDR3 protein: ASSLSDRARGYT

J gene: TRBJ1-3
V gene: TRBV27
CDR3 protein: ASRRTVSGNTIY

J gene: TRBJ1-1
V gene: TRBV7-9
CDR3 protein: ASSLSTGNEAF